This is a list of T cell receptor beta chains from one sample in a study of blood T cell repertoires in COVID-19. The method was immunoSEQ multiplex PCR; TCRdb's version includes in-frame clones alone and lacks a portion of them. The table includes 300,000 or so clones, over 75% detected once. Sequenced input: PBMCs or T cells enriched from blood (not recorded which). Receptors were obtained from a woman in her twenties or thirties who had recovered from COVID-19. The CDR3 runs from the conserved cysteine through the conserved F or W. A D gene is named only where the DNA matches it firmly. The size entry is marked missing in some rows and otherwise reads once, few, many or a size class.

TRBV5-4	.	TRBJ2-1	TRBD1	TGTGCCAGCAGCCCCGGGACAGCTAACAATGAGCAGTTCTTC	CASSPGTANNEQFF
TRBV11-2	few	TRBJ2-2	TRBD2	TGTGCCAGCACTCGACTAGCGGGGGGCACCGGGGAGCTGTTTTTT	CASTRLAGGTGELFF
TRBV12-3/TRBV12-4	.	TRBJ2-5	.	TGTGCCAGCAGTGCCACTCAAGAGACCCAGTACTTC	CASSATQETQYF
TRBV19	.	TRBJ1-5	TRBD1	TGTGCCAGTAGTATACGGGGACAGGGTATTCAGCCCCAGCATTTT	CASSIRGQGIQPQHF
TRBV3-1/TRBV3-2	.	TRBJ1-1	.	TGTGCCAGCAGCCAAGAAGTACGCAGGCTGGGCACTGAAGCTTTCTTT	CASSQEVRRLGTEAFF
TRBV7-8	.	TRBJ2-5	.	TGTGCCAGCAGCCCGCTGCGGGAGACCCAGTACTTC	CASSPLRETQYF
TRBV2	.	TRBJ2-1	TRBD2	TGTGCCAGGACTAGCGCCTACAATGAGCAGTTCTTC	CARTSAYNEQFF
TRBV9	.	TRBJ1-2	.	TGTGCCAGCAGCGTCGGTCAGGATGGCTACACCTTC	CASSVGQDGYTF
TRBV29-1	.	TRBJ1-3	.	TGCAGCGTTGAAGCCCGTTGGGGAGACACCATATATTTT	CSVEARWGDTIYF
TRBV14	once	TRBJ1-1	.	TGTGCCAGCAGCCAGGGGGCTGGAGGATTCGACCCTAACACTGAAGCTTTCTTT	CASSQGAGGFDPNTEAFF
TRBV10-3	.	TRBJ1-5	.	TGTGCCATCAGTGAGTCGGGGGGTGGCAATCAGCCCCAGCATTTT	CAISESGGGNQPQHF
TRBV30	.	TRBJ1-2	TRBD1	TGTGCCTGGGGGGACAGGGGACTTGGCTACACCTTC	CAWGDRGLGYTF
TRBV28	.	TRBJ2-7	TRBD1	TGTGCCAGCACCTCCGGGACAGGGCTGTACGAGCAGTACTTC	CASTSGTGLYEQYF
TRBV29-1	.	TRBJ2-7	TRBD2	TGCAGCGTTGAAACTGGGGGGGTGTCTGCCTACGAGCAGTACTTC	CSVETGGVSAYEQYF
TRBV5-1	.	TRBJ1-4	.	TGCGCCAGCAGGGACAGACCTAATGAAAAACTGTTTTTT	CASRDRPNEKLFF
TRBV7-9	few	TRBJ2-7	TRBD2	TGTGCCAGCAGCACCTCGAACGGACTAGCGGCCTACGAGCAGTACTTC	CASSTSNGLAAYEQYF
TRBV28	.	TRBJ1-5	TRBD1	TGTGCCAGCAGCCTGGGTGGGACAGAGAATCAGCCCCAGCATTTT	CASSLGGTENQPQHF
TRBV19	.	TRBJ1-5	.	TGTGCCAGTAGTATCTTAGCCAATCAGCCCCAGCATTTT	CASSILANQPQHF
TRBV5-1	.	TRBJ2-1	TRBD1	TGCGCCAGCAGCTTGGTTGGACAGGGGGCTTTCATTGAGCAGTTCTTC	CASSLVGQGAFIEQFF
TRBV6-5	.	TRBJ1-5	.	TGTGCCAGCAGTTTCCCGGGTCAGCCCCAGCATTTT	CASSFPGQPQHF
TRBV25-1	.	TRBJ2-1	TRBD1	TGTGCCAGCAGTGGCCGGGGGACAGGGAACCATGAGCAGTTCTTC	CASSGRGTGNHEQFF
TRBV14	few	TRBJ2-7	.	TGTGCCAGCAGCCAAGTCAGGTCAAGCTCCTACGAGCAGTACTTC	CASSQVRSSSYEQYF
TRBV5-1	.	TRBJ2-3	.	TGCGCCAGCAGCTCGTCGGGAAGAACCACAGATACGCAGTATTTT	CASSSSGRTTDTQYF
TRBV7-9	.	TRBJ2-1	.	TGTGCCAGCAGCTTAGCCTTACAACCCTACAATGAGCAGTTCTTC	CASSLALQPYNEQFF
TRBV16	.	TRBJ2-7	.	TGTGCCAGCAGCCAACTCAGATACGAGCAGTACTTC	CASSQLRYEQYF
TRBV29-1	.	TRBJ2-7	.	TGCAGCGTCGGAGAGGACAGCTACGAGCAGTACTTC	CSVGEDSYEQYF
TRBV18	.	TRBJ1-5	TRBD1	TGTGCCAGCTCATCACAGGGGGCGGGTAGCAATCAGCCCCAGCATTTT	CASSSQGAGSNQPQHF
TRBV28	.	TRBJ1-3	.	TGTGCCAGCAGTTTATTACAGCTCTCTGGAAACACCATATATTTT	CASSLLQLSGNTIYF
TRBV7-2	.	TRBJ2-1	TRBD1	TGTGCCAGCAGCTCCAGGGGGCGCGCCTACAATGAGCAGTTCTTC	CASSSRGRAYNEQFF
TRBV5-1	.	TRBJ1-3	.	TGCGCCAGCAGCCTTGCAGGCATCGGAAACACCATATATTTT	CASSLAGIGNTIYF
TRBV5-4	.	TRBJ2-2	.	TGTGCCAGCAGCTTCCCGACAGGCGACACCGGGGAGCTGTTTTTT	CASSFPTGDTGELFF
TRBV29-1	.	TRBJ1-2	.	TGCAGCGTTGAAGATGGGGCGGCGGGACTTTATGGCTACACCTTC	CSVEDGAAGLYGYTF
TRBV18	.	TRBJ1-1	.	TGTGCCAGCTCACAGGACACTACTGAAGCTTTCTTT	CASSQDTTEAFF
TRBV9	.	TRBJ2-5	TRBD2	TGTGCCAGCAGTGGGACTAGCGGGGGGTCGGGGACCCAGTACTTC	CASSGTSGGSGTQYF
TRBV4-1	.	TRBJ1-3	.	TGCGCCAGCAGCCAAGTTCCGGGAAACACCATATATTTT	CASSQVPGNTIYF
TRBV4-1	.	TRBJ2-3	TRBD1	TGCGCCAGCAGCCATGGGACAGGGGGCGGCACAGATACGCAGTATTTT	CASSHGTGGGTDTQYF
TRBV20-1	once	TRBJ1-5	TRBD1	TGCAGTGCTACTGACAGGGTGGGCAATCAGCCCCAGCATTTT	CSATDRVGNQPQHF
TRBV5-4	.	TRBJ2-7	.	TGTGCCAGCAGCGGACCTGACAGGTACCACGAGCAGTACTTC	CASSGPDRYHEQYF
TRBV15	.	TRBJ2-7	.	TGTGCCACCAGCAGAGACGAGGGCCCGAGCTCCTACGAGCAGTACTTC	CATSRDEGPSSYEQYF
TRBV6-1	.	TRBJ2-5	TRBD2	TGTGCCAGCAGTGTGAGCTGGACGGGGGGTTGGGAGACCCAGTACTTC	CASSVSWTGGWETQYF
TRBV7-2	.	TRBJ2-3	TRBD1	TGTGCCAGCAGCCTAAGGGCACTAACCGGGACAGGAAGCACAGATACGCAGTATTTT	CASSLRALTGTGSTDTQYF
TRBV29-1	.	TRBJ2-1	.	TGCAGCGCCCTTACCGGGGGTGAGCAGTTCTTC	CSALTGGEQFF
TRBV30	.	TRBJ2-5	TRBD2	TGTGCCTGGAGTATTTCGAGGACTAGCGGGGGGGCCGGTGAGACCCAGTACTTC	CAWSISRTSGGAGETQYF
TRBV5-1	.	TRBJ2-5	TRBD1	TGCGCCAGCAGCCGGACAGGCCTCTTAGGAGAGACCCAGTACTTC	CASSRTGLLGETQYF
TRBV6-5	.	TRBJ2-3	TRBD2	TGTGCCAGCAGCTTAGCGGGGGGGCTCACAGATACGCAGTATTTT	CASSLAGGLTDTQYF
TRBV30	.	TRBJ2-7	.	TGTGCCTGGAGAGTAGGGGACACTTTATCCTACGAGCAGTACTTC	CAWRVGDTLSYEQYF
TRBV3-1/TRBV3-2	.	TRBJ1-5	TRBD1	TGTGCCAGCAGCCAAGAGGGGGACAGCTCTCGCGGCAATCAGCCCCAGCATTTT	CASSQEGDSSRGNQPQHF